The 21 T cell receptor beta chains reported below all come from one sample, sequenced in a study of T cell repertoires in aging, cancer and after chemotherapy. Amplification of TCR beta used genomic DNA extracted from peripheral blood. Multiplex touch-down PCR with TRB-A/B primers amplified rearranged V-D-J TRB sequences. TCRdb re-analysed the multiplex PCR reads in MiXCR, keeping a single row per CDR3 protein. Of 7,300 or so distinct CDR3 sequences listed, around two fifths are singletons. The sequencing input was blood. Receptors were obtained from a human donor in good health.

The chain has TRBV6-2 or TRBV6-3 and TRBJ1-2; D remains ambiguous. V dropped 2 bases and J dropped 3 bases, with 7 bases sitting between them. This CDR3 spans 13 amino acids. In germline, CDR1 is MNHEY, CDR2 SVGEGT. The CDR3 nucleotides are TGTGCCAGCAGTTACGGACCGGACTATGGCTACACCTTC. It encodes CASSYGPDYGYTF.

This clonotype is labeled as large. The chain has TRBV20-1 and TRBJ1-6; D gene ambiguous. The CDR3 runs to 15 residues. Germline lookup yields CDR1 DFQATT and CDR2 SNEGSKA (reference sequence). V lost 1 base and J 0 bases, leaving 7 bases between the germline ends. The CDR3 loop is CSARVHSSYNSPLHF. The CDR3 bases are TGCAGTGCTAGAGTGCACAGCTCCTATAATTCACCCCTCCACTTT.

The gene calls are TRBV7-2 and TRBJ2-2; possibly TRBD2 for D (7 bases). The CDR3 extends over 15 amino acids. V was trimmed by 1 base and J by 8 bases, leaving 14 bases between them. From germline, CDR1 is SGHTA and CDR2 FQGNSA. The CDR3 protein is CASSLVVGGLGELFF. DNA of the CDR3: TGTGCCAGCAGCTTAGTAGTAGGGGGACTAGGGGAGCTGTTTTTT.

V usage is TRBV7-9 and J usage is TRBJ1-3, with a possible D match to TRBD1 (5 bases). Germline V lookup: CDR1 SEHNR, CDR2 FQNEAQ (reference sequence). There are 13 residues in the CDR3. The V gene lost 7 bases and the J gene lost 13 bases, with 20 bases spanning the gap. Here the CDR3 reads CASTRDSLFLIYF. The CDR3 DNA reads TGTGCCAGCACCCGGGACTCACTTTTCCTTATATATTTT.

The rearrangement joins TRBV5-4 to TRBJ2-2; 8 bases are shared with TRBD1. Germline trimming cut 4 bases from V and 1 base from J; bases unmatched to any gene: 6. The CDR3 consists of 16 residues. Per germline, CDR1 SGHNT and CDR2 YYREEE (reference sequence). CDR3 sequence: CASSPDRGLNTGELFF. CDR3 sequence (DNA): TGTGCCAGCAGCCCCGACAGGGGATTGAACACCGGGGAGCTGTTTTTT.

This clonotype was detected a few times. V is TRBV6-1 and J is TRBJ2-1; D might be TRBD2 (6 bases). The CDR3 has 13 residues. The germline CDR1 and CDR2 sequences are MNHNS and SASEGT. V was trimmed by 4 bases and J by 5 bases, leaving 9 bases between them. CDR3: CASSVRGDNEQFF. In nucleotides, the CDR3 is TGTGCCAGCAGTGTCCGCGGGGACAATGAGCAGTTCTTC.

The rearrangement uses TRBV24-1 and TRBJ2-3; a possible D gene is TRBD1 (5 bases). Germline values: CDR1 KGHDR, CDR2 SFDVKD. This CDR3 is 15 amino acids long. Deletions cut 4 bases from V and 0 bases from J, with 10 bases between. CDR3: CATSEADTSTDTQYF. CDR3 bases: TGTGCCACCAGTGAGGCGGACACTAGCACAGATACGCAGTATTTT.

J is TRBJ1-5 and V is TRBV6-5, with D possibly TRBD1 on 5 matching bases. The germline CDR1 and CDR2 sequences are MNHEY and SVGAGI. This CDR3 comprises 14 residues. V was pared by 5 bases and J by 1 base, with 9 bases between. CDR3 sequence (DNA): TGTGCCAGCAGTGGTGGGGGGAGCAATCAGCCCCAGCATTTT. This gives the protein CASSGGGSNQPQHF.

This clonotype turned up a few times. The CDR3, as DNA: TGCAGTGCTAACGATAGGACAGGTTCAGATACGCAGTATTTT. The encoded protein is CSANDRTGSDTQYF. The gene calls are TRBV20-1 and TRBJ2-3, with 7 bases aligning to TRBD1. The V gene's germline CDR1 is DFQATT and CDR2 SNEGSKA (reference sequence). V shed 4 bases and J 4 bases; nucleotides not matched to a gene: 8. The CDR3 contains 14 residues.

The rearrangement joins TRBV7-6 to TRBJ2-7, with TRBD1 matching over 7 bases. The J segment lost 3 bases and the V segment lost 4 bases, leaving 12 bases of the junction unmatched. There are 16 residues in the CDR3. Germline loops: CDR1 SGHVS, CDR2 FNYEAQ. The CDR3 reads CASSSGTVNSYYEQYF. Here the CDR3 DNA reads TGTGCCAGCAGCTCGGGGACAGTTAACTCTTACTACGAGCAGTACTTC.

This clonotype has only a few counts. This chain links TRBV6-1 with TRBJ2-3; the D gene is possibly TRBD2 (5 bases). CDR1 and CDR2 from the germline V gene are MNHNS and SASEGT. CDR3 length equals 15 residues. V lost 6 bases and J 2 bases, leaving 15 bases between the germline ends. The CDR3 bases are TGTGCCAGCAGCTCAGATCGGGGAGTCACAGATACGCAGTATTTT. Protein: CASSSDRGVTDTQYF.

This clonotype was counted only a few times. DNA for the CDR3: TGTGCCACCAGTTGGACAGGACGTTATGAAAAACTGTTTTTT. Protein: CATSWTGRYEKLFF. The chain joins TRBV24-1 to TRBJ1-4, with 7 bases matching TRBD1. CDR3 length: 14 amino acids. CDR1 is KGHDR and CDR2 is SFDVKD in the germline V gene. Germline trimming cut 6 bases from V and 6 bases from J; bases unmatched to any gene: 6.

This clonotype was seen once. This chain links TRBV2 with TRBJ1-3, with D hard to call. CDR3 size: 13 residues. Germline V gene data show CDR1 as SNHLY and CDR2 as FYNNEI. The V end lost 3 bases, the J end lost 4 bases, and 7 bases lay between the germline ends. The CDR3 region is CASSEPAGNTIYF. CDR3 nucleotide sequence: TGTGCCAGCAGTGAGCCGGCAGGAAACACCATATATTTT.

This clonotype was detected a few times. Here the CDR3 reads CASSAGQGAETQYF. CDR3 nucleotide sequence: TGTGCCAGCAGTGCAGGACAGGGAGCAGAGACCCAGTACTTC. J is TRBJ2-5 and V is TRBV25-1, with TRBD1 matching over 8 bases. Looked up from germline, CDR1 is MGHDK and CDR2 is SYGVNS. V shed 4 bases and J 4 bases; nucleotides not matched to a gene: 5. The CDR3 contains 14 residues.

The chain links TRBV6-2 or TRBV6-3 to TRBJ1-5; D gene uncertain. V lost 4 bases and J 3 bases, leaving 10 bases between the germline ends. Germline lookup yields CDR1 MNHEY and CDR2 SVGEGT. The CDR3 sequence is 14 residues long. As DNA, the CDR3 is TGTGCCAGCAGTTCTGGGGTGGCCAATCAGCCCCAGCATTTT. Amino acids: CASSSGVANQPQHF.

CDR3 amino acids: CASSLAGQHYEQYF. CDR3 nucleotide sequence: TGTGCCAGCAGCTTAGCCGGACAGCACTACGAGCAGTACTTC. The chain couples TRBV11-1 to TRBJ2-7; weak D call: TRBD1 (6 bases). The ends were cut back, 0 bases at V and 3 bases at J, with 9 bases in the middle. CDR1 and CDR2 from the germline V gene are SGHAT and FQDESV (reference sequence). The CDR3 has 14 residues.

This chain uses TRBV7-2 with TRBJ2-7, with D possibly TRBD2 on 6 matching bases. V was shortened by 4 bases and J by 1 base, with 20 bases between the two germline ends. The CDR3 covers 17 residues. The germline V gene encodes CDR1 SGHTA and CDR2 FQGNSA. CDR3 coding DNA: TGTGCCAGCAGCTCGGTACCGGGACTGGAAACTTCCTACGAGCAGTACTTC. Residues: CASSSVPGLETSYEQYF.

The V and J genes are TRBV6-5 and TRBJ2-7; weak D call: TRBD2 (6 bases). Trimming took 6 bases from V and 1 from J, leaving 22 bases between them. CDR1 is MNHEY and CDR2 is SVGAGI in the germline V gene. The CDR3 runs 17 residues. CDR3 DNA: TGTGCCAGCAGCCTAACCGTGGGGGGTATGTATTCCTACGAGCAGTACTTC. Its protein product is CASSLTVGGMYSYEQYF.

This clonotype was observed a single time. The chain links TRBV6-2 or TRBV6-3 to TRBJ1-2; the match to TRBD1 covers 7 bases. V gave up 2 bases and J gave up 2 bases; unmatched junction bases: 11. CDR1 MNHEY and CDR2 SVGEGT come from the germline V gene. The CDR3 loop spans 17 amino acids. Here the CDR3 DNA reads TGTGCCAGCAGTTACCCTATGCTGGGACAGCCCAACTATGGCTACACCTTC. Translating gives CASSYPMLGQPNYGYTF.

V usage is TRBV19 and J usage is TRBJ1-2; TRBD1 might be the D (6 bases). CDR3 size: 13 residues. V lost 3 bases and J lost 5, with 10 bases in between. The germline V gene has CDR1 LNHDA and CDR2 SQIVND (reference sequence). The CDR3 sequence is CASSITGQYGYTF. DNA of the CDR3: TGTGCCAGTAGTATTACAGGGCAATATGGCTACACCTTC.

V usage is TRBV7-2 and J usage is TRBJ2-7; 7 bases fit TRBD1. This CDR3 has 15 residues. Germline-derived CDR1 and CDR2 are SGHTA and FQGNSA. V lost 0 bases to trimming and J lost 3 bases; unmatched junction nucleotides: 5. DNA of the CDR3: TGTGCCAGCAGCTTAGCAGTGACAGGGATCTACGAGCAGTACTTC. It yields the protein CASSLAVTGIYEQYF.